There are a few counts of the clone carrying this T cell receptor beta chain. As yet, its antigen is unknown. The entry originates in a study of immune evolution from preneoplasia to lung adenocarcinoma. Findings and caveats of the study: Later-stage lesions appeared to have more T cells, more diversity, less clonality. Highest clonality occurred in KRAS-mutant, not EGFR-mutant or double wild-type, nodules. Top clone frequencies peaked in normal lung, apparently declining through invasive adenocarcinoma.

Produced via immunoSEQ multiplex PCR; TCRdb's table is partial and in-frame only. The table includes approximately 12,000 clones, around 86% detected once. Two lung cancer pathologists independently confirmed each histologic diagnosis. V shed 3 bases and J shed 10 bases, with 15 bases lying between them. The germline CDR1 and CDR2 sequences are MDHEN and SYDVKM. This CDR3 contains 13 residues. This TCR came from a person aged 70 to 79 with invasive lung adenocarcinoma. Sequences were obtained from FFPE invasive lung adenocarcinoma tissue. The V call is TRBV28, the J call TRBJ1-1, with D possibly being TRBD1 (6 bases). The CDR3 here is CASSFSQGRRAFF. The CDR3 bases are TGTGCCAGCAGTTTTTCTCAGGGGCGGAGAGCTTTCTTT.